The sequence of this T cell receptor beta chain was determined in a study of cytomegalovirus exposure and HLA in healthy donors. Regarding the study as a whole: Exclusion as indistinguishable affected some V segments, including TRBV6-2 and TRBV6-3. Information on immune exposure was restricted to one variable (CMV serostatus). As a later analysis revealed, the rate of TCR association differed by HLA locus, with DRB1 most and HLA-C fewest.

This CDR3 comprises 12 residues. Between the trimmed V and J ends, which lost 5 bases and 5 bases, there was a span of 10 bases. Germline V gene lookup returns CDR1 LNHDA and CDR2 SQIVND (reference sequence). Points on this clone: Its cognate antigen is unknown.

60 Vbeta and 13 Jbeta primers were used in PCR. The protocol was immunoSEQ multiplex PCR, while the TCRdb copy is restricted to in-frame clones and leaves out a portion. The data show 250,000 or so clones, with 92% seen just once and approximately 1.5% held by the top ten. The chain links TRBV19 to TRBJ2-7; D might be TRBD2 (5 bases). This TCR came from a girl aged 2-10 years in good health and CMV-seronegative. Specimen: PBMCs. CDR3 DNA sequence: TGTGCCAGTAGTTGGACTGAGGACGAGCAGTACTTC. Translated, it gives CASSWTEDEQYF. Variable domain in full (rest from reference TRBV19 and TRBJ2-7): DGGITQSPKYLFRKEGQNVTLSCEQNLNHDAMYWYRQDPGQGLRLIYYSQIVNDFQKGDIAEGYSVSREKKESFPLTVTSAQKNPTAFYLCASSWTEDEQYFGPGTRLTVT.